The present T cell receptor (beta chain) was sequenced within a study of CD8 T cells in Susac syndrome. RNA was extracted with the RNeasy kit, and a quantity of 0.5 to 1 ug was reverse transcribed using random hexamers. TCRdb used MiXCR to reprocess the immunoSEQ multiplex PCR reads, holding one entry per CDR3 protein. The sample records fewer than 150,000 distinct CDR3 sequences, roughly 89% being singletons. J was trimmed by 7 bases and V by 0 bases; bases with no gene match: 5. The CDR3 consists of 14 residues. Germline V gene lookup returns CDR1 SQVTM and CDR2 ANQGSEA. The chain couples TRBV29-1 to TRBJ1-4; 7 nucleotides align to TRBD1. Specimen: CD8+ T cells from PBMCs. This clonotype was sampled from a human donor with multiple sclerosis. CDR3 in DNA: TGCAGCGTTGAAGACGGGGCAGGGGGTGAAAAACTGTTTTTT. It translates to CSVEDGAGGEKLFF.